Below are 10 T cell receptor beta chains sequenced from a single sample in a study of blood T cell repertoires in COVID-19. Repertoires were generated with immunoSEQ multiplex PCR, while TCRdb's copy carries only in-frame clones and drops some. The sample lists approximately 210,000 clones; about 85% were seen once. The sample comprised peripheral blood. The origin of the receptors is a man aged 35-49 years with acute or convalescent COVID-19.

This clone was detected once. The gene calls are TRBV10-3 and TRBJ1-5; 8 bases fit TRBD1. V gave up 6 bases and J gave up 5 bases; unmatched junction bases: 3. CDR3 size: 13 residues. Germline V CDR1 and CDR2: ENHRY, SYGVKD. This CDR3 reads CAISRGQDQPQHF. The CDR3 DNA reads as TGTGCCATCAGCAGGGGGCAGGATCAGCCCCAGCATTTT.

The V call is TRBV19, the J call TRBJ1-2; 7 bases agree with TRBD1. The CDR3 covers 16 residues. The trim removed 5 bases at V and 7 bases at J, leaving 16 bases unmatched. The germline CDR1 and CDR2 sequences are LNHDA and SQIVND (reference sequence). The CDR3 bases are TGTGCCAGTAGTCTAGGGACAGTCCCTTCGTATGTTGGCTACACCTTC. Its protein is CASSLGTVPSYVGYTF.

The genes are TRBV19 and TRBJ1-1; 7 bases are a match to TRBD1. The CDR3 is 12 residues long. V dropped 8 bases and J dropped 6; count of bases not matched to a gene: 6. The germline V gene has CDR1 LNHDA and CDR2 SQIVND (reference sequence). Here the CDR3 DNA reads TGTGCCAGTTCGACAGGGATGGCTGAAGCTTTCTTT. Amino acid sequence: CASSTGMAEAFF.

The CDR3, as DNA: TGTGCCAGCAGCTTAGATGGCCCGTTTGAAGCTTTCTTT. It is translated as CASSLDGPFEAFF. J is TRBJ1-1 and V is TRBV11-2; D remains ambiguous. Trimming shortened V by 0 bases and J by 7 bases, and 9 bases separated the two germline ends. Germline V gene data show CDR1 as SGHAT and CDR2 as FQNNGV. The CDR3 totals 13 residues.

The chain combines TRBV11-2 with TRBJ2-3, with D possibly TRBD2 on 7 matching bases. Trimming pared 2 bases from V and 4 bases from J, leaving 13 bases between. The CDR3 extends over 15 amino acids. CDR1 and CDR2 from the germline V gene are SGHAT and FQNNGV. CDR3 residues: CASSLWGGRADTQYF. The CDR3, as DNA: TGTGCCAGCAGCTTATGGGGGGGCCGGGCAGATACGCAGTATTTT.

The table lists this clone with a count of one. The V gene is TRBV2, the J gene TRBJ2-3, with D possibly TRBD1 on 5 matching bases. Trimming left V 2 bases short and J 4 bases short, with 10 bases between. This CDR3 is built from 14 residues. Germline values: CDR1 SNHLY, CDR2 FYNNEI. Written as DNA, the CDR3 is TGTGCCAGCAGTGAACACAGGCCCGCAGATACGCAGTATTTT. This codes for CASSEHRPADTQYF.

This clone was detected only a few times. This chain uses TRBV24-1 with TRBJ2-1; 7 bases map to TRBD2. The CDR3 extends over 13 amino acids. Unmatched junction bases numbered 3, after V lost 5 bases and J lost 6 bases. Germline V lookup: CDR1 KGHDR, CDR2 SFDVKD. The CDR3 DNA reads as TGTGCCACCAGTGTGGGGGGGTCCAATGAGCAGTTCTTC. Amino acid sequence: CATSVGGSNEQFF.

CDR3 region: CAISSGSNQPQHF. The CDR3 DNA follows: TGTGCCATCAGTAGCGGTAGCAATCAGCCCCAGCATTTT. V and J are TRBV10-3 and TRBJ1-5; D not certain. In germline, CDR1 is ENHRY, CDR2 SYGVKD. Deletions cut 5 bases from V and 0 bases from J, with 5 bases between. The CDR3 is 13 amino acids.

This clone was counted a single time. The sample has other DNA sequences that encode this CDR3 too. The chain uses TRBV5-1 and TRBJ2-3; D perhaps matches TRBD2 (6 bases). The germline V and J ends were trimmed by 4 bases and 1 base, with 7 bases remaining between them. The CDR3 loop spans 13 amino acids. The germline CDR1 and CDR2 sequences are SGHRS and YFSETQ. CDR3 coding DNA: TGCGCCAGCAGCCCGGGGGGCACAGATACGCAGTATTTT. Residues: CASSPGGTDTQYF.

This clone was detected only a few times. V gene TRBV7-2 combines with J gene TRBJ2-7, with D possibly being TRBD1 (5 bases). Germline assignment: CDR1 SGHTA and CDR2 FQGNSA. The CDR3 sequence is 13 residues long. Trimming pared 4 bases from V and 7 bases from J, leaving 14 bases between. CDR3 sequence reads: CASSSGQDGEQYF. The CDR3, as DNA: TGTGCCAGCAGCTCAGGACAAGACGGTGAGCAGTACTTC.